The 17 T cell receptor beta chains below all came from one sample that was sequenced in a study of blood T cells in healthy people across ages. Together with a sample-barcoded 5' primer, a J-beta primer mix was included in a second PCR lasting about 7 to 11 cycles. TCRdb fed the 5' RACE reads into MiXCR, producing one record per CDR3 protein. Of more than 750,000 distinct CDR3 sequences listed, approximately 32% were seen once; the top ten hold about 10%. A further study also used this sample, focusing on T cells of mothers and their children.

The sequenced sample consisted of blood. These receptors all stem from a woman aged 40 to 50 in good health.

V usage is TRBV20-1 and J usage is TRBJ2-3; TRBD1 matches 10 bases. V shed 4 bases and J 4 bases; nucleotides not matched to a gene: 5. The CDR3 runs 14 residues. Germline loops: CDR1 DFQATT, CDR2 SNEGSKA (reference sequence). The CDR3, as DNA: TGCAGTGCTACCACCGGGACAGGGGCAGATACGCAGTATTTT. Protein: CSATTGTGADTQYF.

This chain connects TRBV7-2 to TRBJ2-7; the D gene is possibly TRBD1 (6 bases). From germline, CDR1 is SGHTA and CDR2 FQGNSA. V was clipped by 0 bases and J by 0 bases, with 9 bases between them. The CDR3 spans 15 residues. This CDR3 is CASSLAGTSSYEQYF. The CDR3 DNA reads TGTGCCAGCAGCTTAGCAGGGACAAGCTCCTACGAGCAGTACTTC.

In its sample, this clonotype was seen a few times. The chain uses TRBV5-1 and TRBJ2-3; 10 nucleotides line up with TRBD2. The germline CDR1 and CDR2 sequences are SGHRS and YFSETQ. The CDR3 extends over 17 amino acids. V gave up 1 base and J gave up 3 bases; unmatched junction bases: 8. The CDR3 DNA is TGCGCCAGCAGCTTGTCTCTAGCGGGAGATGCGACAGATACGCAGTATTTT. As protein: CASSLSLAGDATDTQYF.

The V and J genes are TRBV13 and TRBJ1-1; 7 nucleotides line up with TRBD1. The V segment lost 4 bases and the J segment 4 bases; nucleotides outside the gene matches: 6. This CDR3 spans 14 amino acids. Germline V CDR1 and CDR2: PRHDT, FYEKMQ (reference sequence). CDR3 in amino acids: CASSSADRLTEAFF. CDR3 coding DNA: TGTGCCAGCAGCTCCGCGGACAGGCTCACTGAAGCTTTCTTT.

This clonotype was counted at least ten times. V is TRBV12-3 or TRBV12-4 and J is TRBJ2-7; 9 bases fit TRBD1. After removal of 10 bases from V and 6 bases from J, the junction contained 4 bases not matched to a gene. CDR3 length equals 11 residues. The CDR3 nucleotides are TGTGCCACGGGACAGGGCTTCGAGCAGTACTTC. Encoded protein: CATGQGFEQYF.

Here the CDR3 reads CASRLTGVGRETQYF. DNA for the CDR3: TGTGCCAGCAGGCTTACTGGGGTTGGGCGGGAGACCCAGTACTTC. V usage is TRBV28 and J usage is TRBJ2-5, with D uncertain. This CDR3 has 15 residues. In germline, CDR1 is MDHEN, CDR2 SYDVKM. The ends were cut back, 6 bases at V and 5 bases at J, with 19 bases in the middle.

This clonotype was detected a few times. This chain links TRBV6-5 with TRBJ1-2; D call uncertain. The CDR3 length is 15 residues. CDR1 is MNHEY, CDR2 SVGAGI, per germline. V was trimmed by 6 bases and J by 0 bases, leaving 14 bases between them. CDR3 sequence reads: CASSSPRAANYGYTF. The DNA of the CDR3 is TGTGCCAGCAGCTCCCCTCGGGCTGCTAACTATGGCTACACCTTC.

CDR3 nucleotide sequence: TGTGCCAGCAGCCCCCAGAGGGACAGGAGAGGCTACACCTTC. This gives the protein CASSPQRDRRGYTF. The chain carries TRBV7-6 and TRBJ1-2; TRBD1 matches 8 bases. V was pared by 5 bases and J by 8 bases, with 10 bases of the junction left unmatched. The CDR3 is made up of 14 amino acids. Looked up from germline, CDR1 is SGHVS and CDR2 is FNYEAQ.

On this clonotype itself: This may stem from a read error, because a much larger clone lies one nucleotide away. The chain carries TRBV7-2 and TRBJ2-7; TRBD2 might be the D (5 bases). In germline, CDR1 is SGHTA, CDR2 FQGNSA. CDR3 length: 15 residues. The CDR3 bases are TGTGCCAGCAGCTCAACACGGTGGCCCTACGGGGAGCAGGACTTC. Its translation: CASSSTRWPYGEQDF.

The sample holds many counts of this clonotype. The chain is built from TRBV7-3 and TRBJ2-7, with TRBD2 as a possible D gene (6 bases). Germline V gives CDR1 SGHTA, CDR2 FQGTGA. The CDR3 is 14 amino acids. V was shortened by 2 bases and J by 2 bases, with 10 bases between the two germline ends. The CDR3 loop reads CASSLGGITYEQYF. CDR3 DNA sequence: TGTGCCAGCAGCTTAGGGGGGATTACCTACGAGCAGTACTTC.

Worth noting for this clonotype: The germline gene is not matched at one end of the junction; a read error may be the cause. The rearrangement links TRBV29-1 to TRBJ2-5, with TRBD2 matching over 9 bases. Germline V gene sequence: CDR1 SQVTM, CDR2 ANQGSEA. The CDR3 consists of 13 residues. CDR3 nucleotide sequence: TGCAGCGCCCTAGCGGGGCACCAGGAGACCCAGTACTTC. This sequence encodes CSALAGHQETQYF.

J is TRBJ2-7 and V is TRBV5-1, with D perhaps matching TRBD1 or TRBD2 (5 bases each). The ends were cut back, 2 bases at V and 3 bases at J, with 12 bases in the middle. The CDR3 contains 14 residues. Germline loops: CDR1 SGHRS, CDR2 YFSETQ. In DNA form, the CDR3 reads TGCGCCAGCAGCTTCTCGGGACCGATCTACGAGCAGTACTTC. Amino acids: CASSFSGPIYEQYF.

This clonotype occurred a few times. V usage is TRBV11-2 and J usage is TRBJ1-2; TRBD1 might be the D (6 bases). From germline, CDR1 is SGHAT and CDR2 FQNNGV. The CDR3 has 14 residues. V was shortened by 5 bases and J by 7 bases, with 17 bases between the two germline ends. CDR3 in amino acids: CASSPRGGGGGYTF. CDR3 in DNA: TGTGCCAGCAGCCCCCGGGGAGGGGGTGGTGGCTACACCTTC.

This clonotype occurred once. The chain uses TRBV30 and TRBJ1-1; 11 nucleotides match TRBD1. The CDR3 sequence is 14 residues long. Germline CDR1 and CDR2: GTSNPN and SVGIG (reference sequence). V shed 1 base and J 7 bases; nucleotides not matched to a gene: 5. The CDR3 bases are TGTGCCTGGAGTGGAGGACAGGGGGCAGGTGAAGCTTTCTTT. It codes for CAWSGGQGAGEAFF.

This clonotype was found a few times. This rearrangement joins TRBV6-6 to TRBJ1-5; D perhaps matches TRBD1 (6 bases). V dropped 7 bases and J dropped 7 bases, with 11 bases sitting between them. Germline CDR1 is MNHNY and CDR2 is SVGAGI (reference sequence). The CDR3 spans 12 residues. CDR3: CASTGGEQPQHF. CDR3 coding DNA: TGTGCCAGCACCGGGGGCGAACAGCCCCAGCATTTT.

This clonotype occurred many times. The V call is TRBV28, the J call TRBJ2-7; no definite D call. CDR3 size: 14 residues. Trimming left V 6 bases short and J 3 bases short, with 15 bases between. Germline V gives CDR1 MDHEN, CDR2 SYDVKM. In DNA, the CDR3 is TGTGCCAGCAGCCTCCTAACACAAGACTACGAGCAGTACTTC. Translating gives CASSLLTQDYEQYF.

Details on this clonotype: The junction departs from the called germline gene at one end, perhaps through a read error. This chain uses TRBV27 with TRBJ1-3; D remains ambiguous. The CDR3 is 16 residues long. Germline CDR1 is MNHEY and CDR2 is SMNVEV (reference sequence). The CDR3 sequence is CAGSPWSSFSGNTIYF. CDR3 coding DNA: TGTGCCGGCAGTCCGTGGTCCTCGTTCTCTGGAAACACCATATATTTT.